This TCR beta chain was retrieved from a study of response to subunit inactivated influenza vaccine. Whole-study results and caveats: Each seasonal flu vaccination may recruit only limited new T cells, authors suggested.

In TCRdb, the RT-PCR reads were re-called with MiXCR into one record per CDR3 protein. The sample lists about 530,000 distinct CDR3 sequences; about an eighth were seen once. This clonotype was observed a handful of times. Its antigen is not known. Germline V gene data show CDR1 as SGHAT and CDR2 as FQNNGV. The CDR3 runs to 14 residues. Trimming cost V 5 bases and J 0 bases, with 9 bases left between them. This sequence was found in a man aged 50 to 59 who received an inactivated influenza vaccine. V is TRBV11-2 and J is TRBJ2-3; D is undetermined. Source: PBMCs from blood, taken on the day of vaccination. CDR3 DNA sequence: TGTGCCAGCAGCCCATTCTCTAGCACAGATACGCAGTATTTT. Translated: CASSPFSSTDTQYF.